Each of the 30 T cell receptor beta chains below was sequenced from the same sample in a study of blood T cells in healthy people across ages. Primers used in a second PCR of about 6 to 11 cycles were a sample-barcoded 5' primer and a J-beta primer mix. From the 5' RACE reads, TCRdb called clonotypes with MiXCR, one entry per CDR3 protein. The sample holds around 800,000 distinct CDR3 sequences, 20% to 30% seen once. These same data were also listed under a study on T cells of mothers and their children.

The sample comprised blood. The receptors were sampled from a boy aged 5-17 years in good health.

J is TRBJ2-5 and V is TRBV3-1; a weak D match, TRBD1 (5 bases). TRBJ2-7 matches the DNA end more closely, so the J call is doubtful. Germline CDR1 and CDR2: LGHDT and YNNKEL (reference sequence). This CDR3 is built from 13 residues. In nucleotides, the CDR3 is TGTGCCAGCAGCCAAGCCAGGGACTACGAGCAGTACTTC. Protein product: CASSQARDYEQYF.

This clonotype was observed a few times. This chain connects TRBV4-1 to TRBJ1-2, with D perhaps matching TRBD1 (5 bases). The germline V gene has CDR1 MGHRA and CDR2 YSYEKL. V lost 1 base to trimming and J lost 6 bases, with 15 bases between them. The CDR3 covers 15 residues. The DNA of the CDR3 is TGCGCCAGCAGCCAAGTACAGGCGCCTTCAAATGGCTACACCTTC. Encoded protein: CASSQVQAPSNGYTF.

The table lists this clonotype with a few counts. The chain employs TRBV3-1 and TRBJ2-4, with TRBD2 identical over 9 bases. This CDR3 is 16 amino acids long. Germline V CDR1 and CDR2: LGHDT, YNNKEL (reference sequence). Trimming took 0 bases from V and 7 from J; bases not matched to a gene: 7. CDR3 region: CASSQDSRGGRNIQYF. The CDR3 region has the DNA TGTGCCAGCAGCCAAGATTCGCGGGGGGGCCGGAACATTCAGTACTTC.

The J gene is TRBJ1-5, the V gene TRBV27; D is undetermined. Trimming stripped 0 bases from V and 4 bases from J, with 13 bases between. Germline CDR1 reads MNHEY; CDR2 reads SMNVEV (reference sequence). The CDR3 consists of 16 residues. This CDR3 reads CASSLSSFLGNQPQHF. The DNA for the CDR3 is TGTGCCAGCAGTTTATCCTCTTTCCTTGGGAATCAGCCCCAGCATTTT.

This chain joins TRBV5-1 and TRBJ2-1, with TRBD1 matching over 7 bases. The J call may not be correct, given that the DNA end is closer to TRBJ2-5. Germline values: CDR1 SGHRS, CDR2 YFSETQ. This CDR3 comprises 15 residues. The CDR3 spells CASSLGGQEQETQYF. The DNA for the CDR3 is TGCGCCAGCAGCTTGGGCGGACAGGAACAAGAGACCCAGTACTTC.

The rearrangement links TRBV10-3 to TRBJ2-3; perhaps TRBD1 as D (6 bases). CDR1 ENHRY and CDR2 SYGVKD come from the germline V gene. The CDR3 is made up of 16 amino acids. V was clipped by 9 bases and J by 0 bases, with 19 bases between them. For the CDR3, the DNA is TGTGCCATTGGACAGCCCCGTGGGTCGAGCACAGATACGCAGTATTTT. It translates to CAIGQPRGSSTDTQYF.

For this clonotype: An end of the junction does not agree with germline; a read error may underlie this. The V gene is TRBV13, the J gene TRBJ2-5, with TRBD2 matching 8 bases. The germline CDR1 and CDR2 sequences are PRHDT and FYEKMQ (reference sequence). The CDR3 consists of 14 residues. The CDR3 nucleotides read TGTGCCAGCAGCCCCCAGCGGGGGAGCAAGCTAGAGGACTTC. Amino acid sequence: CASSPQRGSKLEDF.

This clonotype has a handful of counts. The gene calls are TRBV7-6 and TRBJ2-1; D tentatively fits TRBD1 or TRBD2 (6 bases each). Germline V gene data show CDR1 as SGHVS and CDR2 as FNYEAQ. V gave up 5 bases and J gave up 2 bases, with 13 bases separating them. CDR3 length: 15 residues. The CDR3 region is CASSGRGGTYNEQFF. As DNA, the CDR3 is TGTGCCAGCAGCGGGCGAGGGGGGACCTACAATGAGCAGTTCTTC.

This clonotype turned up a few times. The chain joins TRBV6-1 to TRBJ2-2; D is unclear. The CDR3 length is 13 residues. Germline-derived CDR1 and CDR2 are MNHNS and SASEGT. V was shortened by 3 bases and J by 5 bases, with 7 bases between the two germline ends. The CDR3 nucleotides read TGTGCCAGCAGTGATTTGGGGACCGGGGAGCTGTTTTTT. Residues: CASSDLGTGELFF.

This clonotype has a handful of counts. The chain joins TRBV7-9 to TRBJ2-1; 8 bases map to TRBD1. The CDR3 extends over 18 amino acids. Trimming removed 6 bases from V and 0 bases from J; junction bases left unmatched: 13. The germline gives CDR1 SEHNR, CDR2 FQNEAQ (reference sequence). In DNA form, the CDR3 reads TGTGCCAGCAGTCCTACGCGGGGACAGGCTATCTCCTACAATGAGCAGTTCTTC. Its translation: CASSPTRGQAISYNEQFF.

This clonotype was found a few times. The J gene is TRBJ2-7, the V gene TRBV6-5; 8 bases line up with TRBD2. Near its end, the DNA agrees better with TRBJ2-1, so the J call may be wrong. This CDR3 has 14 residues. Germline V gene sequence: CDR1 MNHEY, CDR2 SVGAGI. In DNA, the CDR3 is TGTGCCAGCAGACCCCCGGGGGGGCCGGGTGAGCAGTTCTTC. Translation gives CASRPPGGPGEQFF.

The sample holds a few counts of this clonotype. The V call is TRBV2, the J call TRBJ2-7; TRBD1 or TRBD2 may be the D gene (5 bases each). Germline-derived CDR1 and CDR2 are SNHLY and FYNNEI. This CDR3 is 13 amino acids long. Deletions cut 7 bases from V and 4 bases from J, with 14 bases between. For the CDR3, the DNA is TGTGCCAGCACCGGGGACCGCATTTACGAGCAGTACTTC. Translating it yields CASTGDRIYEQYF.

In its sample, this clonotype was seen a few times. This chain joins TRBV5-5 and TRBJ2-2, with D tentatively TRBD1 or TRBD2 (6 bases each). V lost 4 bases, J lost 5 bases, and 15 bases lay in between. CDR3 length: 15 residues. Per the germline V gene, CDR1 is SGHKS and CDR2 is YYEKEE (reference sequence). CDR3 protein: CASSQATGRTGELFF. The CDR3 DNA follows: TGTGCCAGCAGCCAGGCTACAGGGAGGACCGGGGAGCTGTTTTTT.

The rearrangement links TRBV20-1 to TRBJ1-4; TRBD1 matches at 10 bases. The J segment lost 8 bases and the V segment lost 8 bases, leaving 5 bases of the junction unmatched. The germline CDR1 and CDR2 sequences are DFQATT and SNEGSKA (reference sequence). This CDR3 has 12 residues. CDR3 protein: CSTRTGGEKLFF. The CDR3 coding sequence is TGCAGTACCAGGACAGGGGGGGAAAAACTGTTTTTT.

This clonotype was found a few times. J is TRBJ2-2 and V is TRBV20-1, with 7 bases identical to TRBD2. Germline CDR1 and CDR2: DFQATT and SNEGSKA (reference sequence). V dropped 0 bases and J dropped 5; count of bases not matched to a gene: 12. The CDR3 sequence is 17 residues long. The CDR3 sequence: CSARDPRAGESTGELFF. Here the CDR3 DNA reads TGCAGTGCTAGAGACCCCAGGGCGGGGGAATCAACCGGGGAGCTGTTTTTT.

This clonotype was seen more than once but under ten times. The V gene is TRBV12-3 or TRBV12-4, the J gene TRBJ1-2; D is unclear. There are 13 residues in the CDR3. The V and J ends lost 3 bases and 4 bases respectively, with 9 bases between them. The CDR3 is CASSLEQLYGYTF. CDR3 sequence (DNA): TGTGCCAGCAGTTTGGAGCAGCTCTATGGCTACACCTTC.

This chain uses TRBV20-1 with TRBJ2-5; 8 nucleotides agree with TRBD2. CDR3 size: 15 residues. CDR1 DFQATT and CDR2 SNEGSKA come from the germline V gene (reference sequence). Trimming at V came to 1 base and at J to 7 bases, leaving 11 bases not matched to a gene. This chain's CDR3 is CSARVGSGAKGTQYF. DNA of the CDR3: TGCAGTGCTAGAGTGGGTAGCGGGGCCAAGGGGACCCAGTACTTC.

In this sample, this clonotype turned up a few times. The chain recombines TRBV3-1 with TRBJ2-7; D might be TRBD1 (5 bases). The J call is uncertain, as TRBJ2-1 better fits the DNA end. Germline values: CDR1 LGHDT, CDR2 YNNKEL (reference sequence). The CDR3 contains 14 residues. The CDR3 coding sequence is TGTGCCAGCAGCCAAGCAGGGAATTACGATGAGCAGTTCTTC. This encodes CASSQAGNYDEQFF.

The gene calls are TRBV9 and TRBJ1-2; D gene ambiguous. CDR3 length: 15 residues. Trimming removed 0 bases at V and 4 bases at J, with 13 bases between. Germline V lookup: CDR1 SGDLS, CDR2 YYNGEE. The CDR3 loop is CASSVAGRTTYGYTF. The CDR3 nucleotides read TGTGCCAGCAGCGTAGCTGGACGGACGACCTATGGCTACACCTTC.

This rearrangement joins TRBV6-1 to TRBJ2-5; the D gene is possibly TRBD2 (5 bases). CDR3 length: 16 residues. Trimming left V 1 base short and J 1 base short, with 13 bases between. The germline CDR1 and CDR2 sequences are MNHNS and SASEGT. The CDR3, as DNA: TGTGCCAGCAGTGAAGGGAGGAGCGAATTCCAAGAGACCCAGTACTTC. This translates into CASSEGRSEFQETQYF.

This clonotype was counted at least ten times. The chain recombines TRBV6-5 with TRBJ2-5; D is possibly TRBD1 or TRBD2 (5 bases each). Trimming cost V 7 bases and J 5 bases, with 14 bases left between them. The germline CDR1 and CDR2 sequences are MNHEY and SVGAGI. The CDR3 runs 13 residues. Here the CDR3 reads CASTTGGGETQYF. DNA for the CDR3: TGTGCCAGCACCACTGGGGGTGGGGAGACCCAGTACTTC.

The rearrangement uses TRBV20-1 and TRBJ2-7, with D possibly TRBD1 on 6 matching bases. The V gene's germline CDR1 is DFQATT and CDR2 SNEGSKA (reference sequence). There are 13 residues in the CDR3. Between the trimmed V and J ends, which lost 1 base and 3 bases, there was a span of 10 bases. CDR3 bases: TGCAGTGCTAGAGCAGGGGTGGACTACGAGCAGTACTTC. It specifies CSARAGVDYEQYF.

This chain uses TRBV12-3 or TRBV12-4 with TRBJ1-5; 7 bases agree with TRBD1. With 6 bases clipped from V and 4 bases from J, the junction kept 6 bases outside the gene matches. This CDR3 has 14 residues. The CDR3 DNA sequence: TGTGCCAGCAGCCCCGGACAGGAAAATCAGCCCCAGCATTTT. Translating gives CASSPGQENQPQHF.

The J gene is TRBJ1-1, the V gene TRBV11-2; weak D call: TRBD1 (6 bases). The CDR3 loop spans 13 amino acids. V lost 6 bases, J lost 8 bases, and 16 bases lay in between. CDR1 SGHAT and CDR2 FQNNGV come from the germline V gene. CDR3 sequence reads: CASRRQVMEEAFF. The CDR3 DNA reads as TGTGCCAGCAGGAGACAGGTGATGGAGGAAGCTTTCTTT.

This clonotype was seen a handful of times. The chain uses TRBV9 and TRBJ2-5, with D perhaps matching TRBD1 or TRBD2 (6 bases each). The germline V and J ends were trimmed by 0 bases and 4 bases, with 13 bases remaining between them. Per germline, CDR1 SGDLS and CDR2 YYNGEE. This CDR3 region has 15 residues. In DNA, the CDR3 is TGTGCCAGCAGCGTAGCTGGGACGGGGGCAGAGACCCAGTACTTC. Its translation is CASSVAGTGAETQYF.

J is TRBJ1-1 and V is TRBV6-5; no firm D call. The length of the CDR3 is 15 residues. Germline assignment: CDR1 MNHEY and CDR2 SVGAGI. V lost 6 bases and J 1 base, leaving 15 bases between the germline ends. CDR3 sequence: CASSRRGRGNTEAFF. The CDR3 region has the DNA TGTGCCAGCAGCAGGAGAGGGCGCGGGAACACTGAAGCTTTCTTT.

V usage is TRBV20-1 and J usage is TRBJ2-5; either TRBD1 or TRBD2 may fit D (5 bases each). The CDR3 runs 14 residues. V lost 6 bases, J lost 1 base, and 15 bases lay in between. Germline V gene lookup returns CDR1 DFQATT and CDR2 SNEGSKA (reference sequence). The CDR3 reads CSAPTTGLQETQYF. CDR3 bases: TGCAGTGCCCCGACTACAGGTCTCCAAGAGACCCAGTACTTC.

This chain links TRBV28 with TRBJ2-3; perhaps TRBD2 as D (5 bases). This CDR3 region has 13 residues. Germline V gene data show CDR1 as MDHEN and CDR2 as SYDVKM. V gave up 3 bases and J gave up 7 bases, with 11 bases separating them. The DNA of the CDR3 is TGTGCCAGCAGTTTGCCGGGATTGAATACGCAGTATTTT. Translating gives CASSLPGLNTQYF. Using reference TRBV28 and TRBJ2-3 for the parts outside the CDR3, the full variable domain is DVKVTQSSRYLVKRTGEKVFLECVQDMDHENMFWYRQDPGLGLRLIYFSYDVKMKEKGDIPEGYSVSREKKERFSLILESASTNQTSMYLCASSLPGLNTQYFGPGTRLTVL.

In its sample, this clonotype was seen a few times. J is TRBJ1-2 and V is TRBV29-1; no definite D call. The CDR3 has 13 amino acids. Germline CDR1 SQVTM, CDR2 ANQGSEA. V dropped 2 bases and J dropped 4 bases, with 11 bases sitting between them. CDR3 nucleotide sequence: TGCAGCGTTGAATTGGAGGACGGCTATGGCTACACCTTC. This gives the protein CSVELEDGYGYTF.

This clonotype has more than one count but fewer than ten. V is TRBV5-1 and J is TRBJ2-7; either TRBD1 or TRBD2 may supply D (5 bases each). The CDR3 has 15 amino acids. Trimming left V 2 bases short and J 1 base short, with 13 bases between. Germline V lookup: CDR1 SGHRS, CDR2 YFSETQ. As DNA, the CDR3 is TGCGCCAGCAGCTTTGGGACGGATCAGTCCTACGAGCAGTACTTC. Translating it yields CASSFGTDQSYEQYF.